The sequence of this TCR beta chain was determined in a study of blood T cells in healthy people across ages. Together with a sample-barcoded 5' primer, a J-beta primer mix was included in a second PCR lasting roughly 6 to 12 cycles. MiXCR was run by TCRdb on the 5' RACE reads, yielding one entry per CDR3 protein. The sample shows 1.4 million to 1.5 million distinct CDR3 sequences, around 39% of them seen only once. This CDR3 is built from 14 residues. Germline CDR1 ENHRY, CDR2 SYGVKD. With 7 bases clipped from V and 5 bases from J, the junction kept 4 bases outside the gene matches. The source of this sequence is a young woman in good health. Sequencing input: blood. This chain uses TRBV10-3 with TRBJ2-1; 11 bases map to TRBD2. The CDR3 loop reads CAITTSGGDNEQFF. CDR3 DNA sequence: TGTGCCATCACAACTAGCGGGGGAGACAATGAGCAGTTCTTC.